This T cell receptor beta chain was captured by sequencing in a study of T cell repertoires in cytomegalovirus infection. Study information: Public TCR beta signatures marked donors with CMV infection and the matching HLA.

As for this clonotype: Its antigen is undetermined.

TCRdb passed the reads through MiXCR, listing each CDR3 protein once. The table lists about 71,000 distinct CDR3 sequences, 20% to 25% of them singletons, with roughly two thirds in the top ten. V was trimmed by 3 bases and J by 4 bases, leaving 7 bases between them. This CDR3 region has 13 residues. General study results and limits: The response measured ex vivo was dominated by TCR beta clonotypes (HLA-C-restricted and CMV-specific). Summed frequency of public TCR beta families distinguished CMV carriers with the relevant HLA.

This specimen was CD8+ T cells from cultured PBMCs, taken from culture after CMV antigen stimulation. This sequence was found in a human donor in good health (CMV status not recorded). Some clones in this sample may be carry-over from other donors' samples. The genes are TRBV12-3 or TRBV12-4 and TRBJ2-1; D gene ambiguous. The CDR3 bases are TGTGCCAGCAGTTTGGCCGCGTACAATGAGCAGTTCTTC. Its protein is CASSLAAYNEQFF.